The clone carrying this T cell receptor beta chain has just a few counts. Measured with immunoSEQ multiplex PCR; TCRdb has only the in-frame clones, and not every one. The sample yields roughly 660,000 clones, approximately 90% seen once. The sample originates from a study of shared T cell receptors in the human thymus. Trimming took 0 bases from V and 9 from J, leaving 7 bases between them. CDR3 length: 12 amino acids. Germline CDR1 and CDR2: SGHNT and YYREEE (reference sequence). This sample was shared with a second study, whose subject was human thymus T cells. That study reports: Having surgery to correct congenital heart defects, healthy Finnish infants acted as the donors.

Sequencing was performed on thymocytes. The chain is built from TRBV5-4 and TRBJ1-3; D not resolved. This clonotype originated in a boy in the first two years of life with a congenital heart defect. The CDR3 sequence is CASSLAGGTIYF. For the CDR3, the DNA is TGTGCCAGCAGCTTGGCTGGAGGCACCATATATTTT.